This passage covers 2 T cell receptor beta chains from one sample sequenced in a study of blood T cell repertoires in COVID-19. Clones were sequenced by immunoSEQ multiplex PCR, and TCRdb holds only the in-frame ones, with some missing. The repertoire has about 120,000 clones, around 89% of them found once; the top ten carry approximately 27%. Sequenced: peripheral blood. These receptors originate from a man between 65 and 85 years old with active or convalescent COVID-19.

This clone has just one count. V gene TRBV19 combines with J gene TRBJ1-2, with 7 bases that match TRBD1. Germline values: CDR1 LNHDA, CDR2 SQIVND (reference sequence). This CDR3 comprises 13 residues. V shed 8 bases, J shed 2 bases, and the junction held 5 bases outside the gene matches. In DNA form, the CDR3 reads TGTGCCAGTGGGGACAGTCTAAACTATGGCTACACCTTC. Protein product: CASGDSLNYGYTF.

The gene calls are TRBV5-4 and TRBJ1-1; 7 bases agree with TRBD1. This CDR3 is 15 amino acids long. V dropped 4 bases and J dropped 1; count of bases not matched to a gene: 7. The germline V gene encodes CDR1 SGHNT and CDR2 YYREEE (reference sequence). The CDR3 here is CASSIGRQGNTEAFF. The CDR3 DNA sequence: TGTGCCAGCAGCATAGGGAGACAGGGGAACACTGAAGCTTTCTTT.